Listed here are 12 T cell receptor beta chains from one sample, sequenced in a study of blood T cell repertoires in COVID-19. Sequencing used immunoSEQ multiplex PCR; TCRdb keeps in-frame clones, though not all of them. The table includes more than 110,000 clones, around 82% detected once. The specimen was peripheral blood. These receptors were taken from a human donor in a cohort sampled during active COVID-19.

The CDR3 region has the DNA TGTGCCATCAGCGGGACACCATACGAGCAGTACTTC. Translating it yields CAISGTPYEQYF. The rearrangement links TRBV10-3 to TRBJ2-7; D might be TRBD1 (6 bases). The germline CDR1 and CDR2 sequences are ENHRY and SYGVKD. Trimming took off 6 bases at V and 4 bases at J, with 10 bases between the two ends. The CDR3 is 12 amino acids.

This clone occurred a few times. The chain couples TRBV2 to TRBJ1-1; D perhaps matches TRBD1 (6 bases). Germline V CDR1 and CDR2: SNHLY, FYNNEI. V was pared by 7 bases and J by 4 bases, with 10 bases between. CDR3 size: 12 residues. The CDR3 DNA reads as TGTGCCAGCAAAACAGGGACCACTGAAGCTTTCTTT. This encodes CASKTGTTEAFF.

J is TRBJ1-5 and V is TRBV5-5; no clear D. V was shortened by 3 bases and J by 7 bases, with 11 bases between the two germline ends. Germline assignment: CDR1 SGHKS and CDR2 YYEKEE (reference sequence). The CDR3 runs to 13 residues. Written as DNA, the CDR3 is TGTGCCAGCAGCTCCGAGGGAGGACAGCCCCAGCATTTT. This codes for CASSSEGGQPQHF.

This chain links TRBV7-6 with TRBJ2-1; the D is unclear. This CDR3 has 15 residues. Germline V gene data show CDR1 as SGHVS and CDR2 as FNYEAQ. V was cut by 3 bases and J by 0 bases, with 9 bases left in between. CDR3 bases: TGTGCCAGCAGCTTGGGCCCGAGCTCCTACAATGAGCAGTTCTTC. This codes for CASSLGPSSYNEQFF.

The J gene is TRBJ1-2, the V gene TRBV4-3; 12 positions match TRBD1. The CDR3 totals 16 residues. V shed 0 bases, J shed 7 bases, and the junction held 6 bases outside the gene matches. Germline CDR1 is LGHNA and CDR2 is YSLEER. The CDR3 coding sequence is TGCGCCAGCAGCCAAGATTCAGGGACAGGGGGCCGTGGCTACACCTTC. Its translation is CASSQDSGTGGRGYTF.

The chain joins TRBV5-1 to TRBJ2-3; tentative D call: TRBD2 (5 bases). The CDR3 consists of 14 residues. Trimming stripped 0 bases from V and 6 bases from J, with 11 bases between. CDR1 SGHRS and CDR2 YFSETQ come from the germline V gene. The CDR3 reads CASSLERVADTQYF. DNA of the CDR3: TGCGCCAGCAGCTTGGAGAGGGTAGCGGATACGCAGTATTTT.

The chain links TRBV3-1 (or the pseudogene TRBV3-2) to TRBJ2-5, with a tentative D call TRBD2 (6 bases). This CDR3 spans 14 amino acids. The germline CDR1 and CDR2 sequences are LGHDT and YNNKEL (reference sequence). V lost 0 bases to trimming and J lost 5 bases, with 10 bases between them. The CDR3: CASSQEWGVETQYF. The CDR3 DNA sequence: TGTGCCAGCAGCCAAGAATGGGGGGTGGAGACCCAGTACTTC.

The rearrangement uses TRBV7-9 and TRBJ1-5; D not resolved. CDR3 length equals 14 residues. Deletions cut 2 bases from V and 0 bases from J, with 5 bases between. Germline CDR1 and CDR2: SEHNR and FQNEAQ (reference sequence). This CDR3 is CASSLLGSNQPQHF. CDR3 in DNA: TGTGCCAGCAGCTTACTAGGTAGCAATCAGCCCCAGCATTTT.

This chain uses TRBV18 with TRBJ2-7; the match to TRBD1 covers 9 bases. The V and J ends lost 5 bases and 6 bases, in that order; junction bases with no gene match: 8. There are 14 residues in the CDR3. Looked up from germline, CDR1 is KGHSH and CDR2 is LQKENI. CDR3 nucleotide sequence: TGTGCCAGCTCAGGCCGGGACAGGGTCGGCGAGCAGTACTTC. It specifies CASSGRDRVGEQYF.

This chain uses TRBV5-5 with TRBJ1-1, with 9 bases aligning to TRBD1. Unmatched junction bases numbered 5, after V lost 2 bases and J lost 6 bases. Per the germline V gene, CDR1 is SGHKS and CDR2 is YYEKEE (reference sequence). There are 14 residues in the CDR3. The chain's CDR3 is CASSLMTGGSEAFF. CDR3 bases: TGTGCCAGCAGCTTAATGACAGGGGGTTCTGAAGCTTTCTTT.

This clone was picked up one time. The DNA of the CDR3 is TGTGCCAGCAGCACTGACAGGGGCTACGAGCAGTACTTC. Its protein product is CASSTDRGYEQYF. This chain uses TRBV11-3 with TRBJ2-7, with 8 bases fitting TRBD1. The CDR3 spans 13 residues. CDR1 and CDR2 (germline): SGHNT, YENEEA. Unmatched junction bases numbered 3, after V lost 5 bases and J lost 3 bases.

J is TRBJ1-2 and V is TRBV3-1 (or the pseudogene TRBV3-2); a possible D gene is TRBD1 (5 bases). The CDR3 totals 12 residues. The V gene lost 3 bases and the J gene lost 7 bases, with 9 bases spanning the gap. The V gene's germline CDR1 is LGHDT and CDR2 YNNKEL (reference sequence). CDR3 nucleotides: TGTGCCAGCAGCCAGGGAGGGACTGGCTACACCTTC. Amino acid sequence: CASSQGGTGYTF.